The next 17 T cell receptor beta chains were all read from a single sample in a study of T cells in women clearing cervical HPV infection (dated by TCRdb to the late 2010s). The library came from the immunoSEQ multiplex PCR assay. TCRdb holds this immuneACCESS table with in-frame rearrangements only. Some clones are missing; in checked studies, unresolved V genes explain under half, and the rest has no known cause. In this sample's table one finds 15,000 to 20,000 clones. Approximately 16% of the sample is taken by the ten largest. The sequenced sample consisted of blood buffy coat. The receptors were sampled from a woman aged 18 to 75 with a cervical HPV16 infection that either progressed to CIN3+ or cleared (not recorded which).

For this clone: With the read ending 3 residues before the CDR3 end, the germline J gene is used to fill in that end. The chain couples TRBV7-2 to TRBJ1-6, with a weak D call TRBD1 (6 bases). The CDR3 covers 15 residues. CDR1 is SGHTA and CDR2 is FQGNSA in the germline V gene. V dropped 3 bases and J dropped 5 bases, with 11 bases sitting between them. CDR3 DNA (partial): TGTGCCAGCAGCTTTCGGGACATCGATAATTCACCC. It yields the protein CASSFRDIDNSP. In full, the CDR3 reads CASSFRDIDNSPLHF.

Notes on this clone: The read is 3 residues too short to cover the CDR3 end, so that end is filled in from the germline J gene. The chain is built from TRBV5-1 and TRBJ2-5; 7 bases agree with TRBD1. V was clipped by 6 bases and J by 2 bases; unmatched bases: 10. CDR3 length: 15 residues. Germline-derived CDR1 and CDR2 are SGHRS and YFSETQ. The CDR3 protein is CASNPSGTVQETQYF. The CDR3 DNA, read in part, is TGCGCCAGCAATCCTTCCGGGACAGTACAAGAGACC.

Concerning this clone: Read coverage stops 3 residues before the CDR3 terminus; the germline J gene supplies the remainder. The chain recombines TRBV28 with TRBJ1-2; unclear D gene. The CDR3 loop spans 15 amino acids. Germline CDR1 is MDHEN and CDR2 is SYDVKM. The sequenced CDR3 bases are TGTGCCAGCAGTTTACCCGCAGGCGGGTATGTGGGC. Its protein is CASSLPAGGYVG. Given in full, the CDR3 is CASSLPAGGYVGYTF.

With regard to this clone: The read is 3 residues too short to cover the CDR3 end, so that end is filled in from the germline J gene. The J gene is TRBJ2-1, the V gene TRBV11-3; D call uncertain. Germline CDR1 and CDR2: SGHNT and YENEEA. With 2 bases removed from V and 6 bases from J, the gap between germline ends came to 8 bases. The CDR3 is 13 amino acids. The CDR3 region is CASSLSQRNEQFF. CDR3 DNA, as far as it was read: TGTGCCAGCAGCTTAAGCCAGCGCAATGAG.

For this clone: The CDR3 is cut off 3 residues early in the read; its end comes from the germline J gene. This rearrangement joins TRBV7-2 to TRBJ2-2; 11 nucleotides match TRBD1. V dropped 6 bases and J dropped 3; count of bases not matched to a gene: 3. This CDR3 contains 15 residues. Germline V gene sequence: CDR1 SGHTA, CDR2 FQGNSA. CDR3 DNA, as far as it was read: TGTGCCAGCAGACCGGACAGGGGGCACACCGGGGAG. Translating gives CASRPDRGHTGE. The entire CDR3 protein reads CASRPDRGHTGELFF.

Concerning this clone: From the germline J gene comes the end of the CDR3, since the read stops 3 residues before it. The rearrangement joins TRBV13 to TRBJ2-2; 8 nucleotides line up with TRBD2. The V gene's germline CDR1 is PRHDT and CDR2 FYEKMQ (reference sequence). The CDR3 is 17 amino acids. V was clipped by 4 bases and J by 3 bases; unmatched bases: 10. The covered CDR3 bases are TGTGCCAGCAGCTCTGGGGGAGGACTAGCAGACACCGGGGAG. It translates to CASSSGGGLADTGE. The whole CDR3 sequence is CASSSGGGLADTGELFF.

Notes on this clone: The read terminates 3 residues before the CDR3 end, so the remaining end is supplied by the germline J gene. The chain joins TRBV2 to TRBJ2-5; D is possibly TRBD1 (6 bases). CDR1 SNHLY and CDR2 FYNNEI come from the germline V gene. This CDR3 has 15 amino acids. The CDR3 sequence is CASSLPDTLGGTQYF. The CDR3 bases that were read are TGTGCCAGCAGTCTCCCTGATACACTAGGGGGTACC.

With regard to this clone: The read ends 3 residues before the CDR3 terminus; that terminus is restored from the germline J gene. This rearrangement joins TRBV19 to TRBJ1-2; 12 nucleotides line up with TRBD1. Germline assignment: CDR1 LNHDA and CDR2 SQIVND (reference sequence). The CDR3 length is 15 residues. The sequenced CDR3 bases are TGTGCCAGTAGTATTCGGGACAGGGGGCAATACGAC. Protein sequence: CASSIRDRGQYD. In full, the CDR3 is CASSIRDRGQYDYTF.

On this clone itself: With the read ending 3 residues before the CDR3 end, the germline J gene is used to fill in that end. The V call is TRBV5-6, the J call TRBJ2-7; D assignment may be TRBD1 or TRBD2 (5 bases each). With 4 bases removed from V and 0 bases from J, the gap between germline ends came to 14 bases. The CDR3 covers 15 residues. Germline loops: CDR1 SGHDT, CDR2 YYEEEE. CDR3 DNA, as far as it was read: TGTGCCAGCAGCAATCAGGGAGTCCCCTCCTACGAG. This gives the protein CASSNQGVPSYE. The whole CDR3 protein is CASSNQGVPSYEQYF. The full variable domain, with the rest looked up from reference TRBV5-6 and TRBJ2-7, is DAGVTQSPTHLIKTRGQQVTLRCSPKSGHDTVSWYQQALGQGPQFIFQYYEEEERQRGNFPDRFSGHQFPNYSSELNVNALLLGDSALYLCASSNQGVPSYEQYFGPGTRLTVT.

Details on this clone: The CDR3 end falls 3 residues outside the read, so it is completed with the germline J gene. The V and J genes are TRBV6-2 or TRBV6-3 and TRBJ2-5; D is uncertain. CDR1 is MNHEY and CDR2 is SVGEGT in the germline V gene. The CDR3 consists of 13 residues. The V end lost 5 bases, the J end lost 3 bases, and 10 bases lay between the germline ends. CDR3 DNA (partial): TGTGCCAGCAGTCTCCCAGTCAAAGAGACC. It is translated as CASSLPVKET. The CDR3 reads in full as CASSLPVKETQYF.

With regard to this clone: The read is 3 residues too short to cover the CDR3 end, so that end is filled in from the germline J gene. The same CDR3 can be traced to other DNA sequences in this sample. The V gene is TRBV7-7, the J gene TRBJ1-3, with 7 positions matching TRBD1. V dropped 5 bases and J dropped 3; count of bases not matched to a gene: 4. CDR3 length: 14 amino acids. The germline CDR1 and CDR2 sequences are SSHAT and FNYEAQ (reference sequence). The CDR3 DNA, read in part, is TGTGCCAGCAGCCCCGGGACAGTTGGAAACACC. Its protein is CASSPGTVGNT. Given in full, the CDR3 is CASSPGTVGNTIYF.

Points on this clone: From the germline J gene comes the end of the CDR3, since the read stops 3 residues before it. The rearrangement links TRBV30 to TRBJ2-6; the match to TRBD1 covers 8 bases. This CDR3 region has 17 residues. V lost 7 bases to trimming and J lost 1 base; unmatched junction nucleotides: 12. In germline, CDR1 is GTSNPN, CDR2 SVGIG (reference sequence). The CDR3 loop is CAFRPDRATSGANVLTF. The sequenced part of the CDR3 DNA is TGTGCCTTCCGACCGGACAGGGCAACTTCTGGGGCCAACGTC.

Notes on this clone: The read halts 3 residues ahead of the CDR3 end, with the missing end drawn from the germline J gene. The gene calls are TRBV20-1 and TRBJ1-1, with 7 bases fitting TRBD1. The CDR3 runs to 16 residues. Trimming cost V 5 bases and J 2 bases; bases outside gene matches: 14. The V gene's germline CDR1 is DFQATT and CDR2 SNEGSKA (reference sequence). The part of the CDR3 DNA that was read is TGCAGTGCTGACATTACGCCGGGACAGACAAACACTGAA. This codes for CSADITPGQTNTE. The entire CDR3 is CSADITPGQTNTEAFF.

A word on this clone: Sequencing ends 3 residues short of the CDR3 end; the germline J gene provides the rest. The chain is built from TRBV28 and TRBJ2-5; D might be TRBD2 (6 bases). The CDR3 runs 13 residues. The V gene's germline CDR1 is MDHEN and CDR2 SYDVKM. The V gene lost 5 bases and the J gene lost 4 bases, with 11 bases spanning the gap. The CDR3 sequence is CASSGSGRETQYF. The DNA read from the CDR3 is TGTGCCAGCAGTGGAAGCGGGCGAGAGACC.

About this clone: The observed sequence ends 3 residues before the CDR3 terminus, with the missing tail filled in from the germline J gene. The rearrangement links TRBV7-8 to TRBJ2-3, with 8 bases aligning to TRBD1. The CDR3 extends over 18 amino acids. Germline V lookup: CDR1 SGHVS, CDR2 FQNEAQ. The CDR3 protein is CASSAHKAGGTSNQPQYF. CDR3 DNA, as far as it was read: TGTGCCAGCAGCGCCCATAAAGCAGGGGGCACAAGCAATCAGCCG.

Remarks on this clone: The CDR3 end is not reached by the read, which stops 3 residues before it; the germline J gene fills it in. The V call is TRBV7-7, the J call TRBJ1-1; a possible D gene is TRBD1 (5 bases). Germline loops: CDR1 SSHAT, CDR2 FNYEAQ (reference sequence). The CDR3 runs to 16 residues. The covered CDR3 bases are TGTGCCAGCAGCCGCGGGACTAGCGGGGGGATAGAGACA. This gives the protein CASSRGTSGGIET. The whole CDR3 is CASSRGTSGGIETAFF.

The CDR3 DNA, read in part, is TGCAGTGCTGCACCGCCCGGTAACTATGGC. Its translation: CSAAPPGNYG. Given in full, the CDR3 is CSAAPPGNYGYTF. V usage is TRBV20-1 and J usage is TRBJ1-2; D is uncertain. The read terminates 3 residues ahead of where the CDR3 ends, so the germline J gene completes it. Germline CDR1 is DFQATT and CDR2 is SNEGSKA (reference sequence). This CDR3 contains 13 residues. Trimming cost V 5 bases and J 1 base, with 11 bases left between them.